This TCR beta chain was observed in a study of cytomegalovirus exposure and HLA in healthy donors (dated by TCRdb to about 2017). About the full investigation: In an earlier analysis of fewer than 750 of the donors, about 260 Gb of sequence data and just under 120 million unique TCR beta sequences from 150 million to 200 million T cells were reported. Donor age, sex, ethnicity and CMV serostatus were compiled together with the repertoire data. Around 330 gigabases of sequencing data and around 80 million unique TCR sequences made up an early release that covered approximately 620 HLA-typed donors. HLA typing covered class I and class II loci at four-digit resolution. Along with the roughly 610-subject first cohort, a separate validation cohort of over 90 different subjects was used. Every repertoire in the discovery cohort had been generated on one and the same sequencing platform. High-throughput TCR immunosequencing, statistical association of individual TCRs with disease status, and machine learning were combined to predict cytomegalovirus infection status. In the later analysis, no new phenotypic data were used to find candidate immune exposures; instead, reliance was placed on TCR beta sequences and their occurrence across donors. Typing coverage differed by locus: A, B, C, DRB1 and DQB1 were typed in roughly 620-630 donors, DQA1 in 522, DPA1 in 600 to 610, and DPB1 in 472. A later genetic analysis used genome-wide SNP genotypes for about 55% of the 666 donors, treating that subset as a discovery cohort. An earlier analysis of a few hundred of the donors applied high-throughput TCR beta sequencing to assess whether each TCR beta V gene segment acted as functional or pseudogenic. Among the roughly 390 genotyped donors, about 83% belonged to the genetic ancestry cluster associated with self-reported Caucasian donors. Among some 400 genotyped donors of the cohort, an average of around 250,000 unique TCR beta nucleotide sequences was sequenced per donor, of which approximately 19% were non-productive. To study patterns of TCR occurrence, a later analysis re-analyzed previously published TCR beta repertoires from 550 to 800 donors and added high-resolution HLA genotyping. Because of strong linkage in the cohort, a handful of DR-DQ haplotypes were treated as single units for association and clustering. The study aimed to test whether cataloging public T cell receptors could reveal signatures of past pathogen exposure. The T cell repertoires of 550 to 850 subjects were profiled by immunosequencing and related to cytomegalovirus serostatus.

Library prep was done by the immunoSEQ multiplex PCR assay. For the multiplex PCR, a mixture combining 60 forward primers for TCR Vbeta segments and 13 reverse primers for TCR Jbeta segments was used. Amplification of the CDR3 region of rearranged TCR beta genes was performed with a multiplex PCR assay on genomic DNA. The Illumina HiSeq System was used to sequence the amplified TCR beta libraries as 87-base-pair reads. Per the source publication's procedure: A later analysis tallied 80 million to 95 million unique TCR beta chains across the roughly 610 repertoires, and around 9.9 million of those chains were shared by two or more donors. Raw reads were error-corrected and collapsed into unique sequences by a nearest-neighbor algorithm in which closely related sequences were merged to remove PCR and sequencing errors. Alignment of CDR3 sequences to IMGT reference sequences was used to assign V, D and J gene segments. For a sequence to be retained, a match of at least six nucleotides to both a V gene segment and a J gene segment was required. A rearrangement was called productive if the CDR3 had no stop codons and remained in frame with V and J, and every other rearrangement was called non-productive. CDR3 was defined by IMGT convention, running from the second conserved V-encoded cysteine to the conserved J-encoded phenylalanine. The earlier analysis of about 530 of the donors excluded any sequence lacking an unambiguous match to a single V gene segment. In an earlier analysis of 500 to 750 of the donors, V segments were called functional above 56.7% productive rearrangements and were called segregating when the between-donor standard deviation exceeded 5%. A statistical classification framework was developed to diagnose cytomegalovirus status using the catalog of TCR beta chain sequences. V and J gene assignment, in a later analysis, came from comparing TCR nucleotide sequences with IMGT/GENE-DB human TR gene sequences. The TCRdist pipeline was used in a later analysis to assign CDR3 sequences and most-parsimonious VDJ recombination scenarios. A later analysis defined each TCR beta chain by its CDR3 amino acid sequence plus V-gene family, and excluded reads lacking a unique V-gene family. As a way to deal with suspected cross-contamination and a sequencing artifact, a later analysis dropped more than 500 nucleotide sequences that were highly shared and had low generation probability. In a later analysis, a clonal expansion index for each public chain was calculated from normalized within-repertoire ranks of inferred template counts. In a later analysis, generation probabilities were computed using a VDJ recombination model fitted to out-of-frame rearrangements, and the results were checked against IGoR. In a later analysis, TCR-TCR, TCR-HLA and TCR-CMV co-occurrence was scored with hypergeometric tests, and a repertoire-size bias correction was applied to TCR pairs. To estimate false discovery rates, a later analysis permuted the HLA or CMV assignments 20 times. In a later analysis, co-occurring TCRs were grouped using DBSCAN, and TCRdist sequence similarity was added for clustering within HLA-allele-positive subsets. For co-occurrence clustering, repertoires with fewer than 30,000 or more than 120,000 public chains were excluded, along with five repertoires with anomalous nucleotide sharing. TCRdb carries this immuneACCESS record with in-frame sequences only. Its versions omit some clonotypes, under half of them owing to an unresolved V gene in the studies checked, with the rest unexplained. The V and J calls and the clone size are those of that table, but D and trimming were determined from the DNA. The sample profile shows some 130,000 clones; about 74% of them were found once. The top ten hold about 7.3% of the sample.

The cohort comprised several hundred healthy bone marrow donors. At the time of sampling, all cohort members were nominally healthy, though unrecorded immune exposures were likely present. The donor tested CMV seronegative and was one of the 352 seronegative cohort members. Every donor gave a peripheral blood sample, and the peripheral blood mononuclear cells from that sample were used for TCR beta sequencing. The Qiagen DNeasy Blood Extraction Kit was used to extract genomic DNA from the blood cell samples. Trimming at the junction amounts to 1 base on V and 3 bases on J, and the germline ends lie 7 bases apart. Reading from cysteine to phenylalanine, the CDR3 counts 13 amino acids. The kept DNA is CDR3 alone, 39 bases in frame from the first base. The germline V gene gives CDR1 as SGHVS and CDR2 as FQNEAQ. Details on this clone: Its binding antigen is unknown. The sample holds no much larger clone one base away, and base qualities are not on file.

What the authors observed across the whole study: While some public TCRs were present in many individuals, most TCR sequences turned up only very rarely across donors. Because HLA typing was missing for some donors at each locus, association tests included only the typed subset. Assigning TCR associations to individual alleles was difficult when HLA alleles, especially DR and DQ, strongly co-occurred. Correlated functional status among segregating V segments might reflect linkage disequilibrium, but an unknown experimental factor could not be ruled out. A group of highly shared sequence variants was considered likely to be a technical artifact of the sequencing pipeline. A total of 150 or so TCR beta chains were listed by the study as associated with cytomegalovirus. V-gene and J-gene trimming of TCR beta chains was associated with a missense DCLRE1C variant in a later genetic analysis, and the association was replicated in an independent cohort. This cohort had only TCR beta chains sequenced, and the lack of alpha or paired-chain data limited which features could be detected. A later genetic analysis reported fewer N-insertions in productive TCRs among donors in an Asian-associated ancestry cluster than the approximately 700-donor mean. According to a later analysis, parvovirus B19, influenza, CMV and Epstein-Barr virus appeared linked to several top co-occurrence clusters. Immune exposure information for the cohort was limited to CMV serostatus. In both the original and validation cohorts, the classifier was reported to diagnose cytomegalovirus status with high specificity and sensitivity. In vitro tests confirmed that a few of the cytomegalovirus-associated TCR beta chains recognize cytomegalovirus antigens. Specific HLA alleles were associated with 16,951 TCR beta sequences at a false discovery rate of 0.05 in a later analysis. In a later analysis, TCR association rates were found to vary across HLA loci, with the most associated TCRs seen for DRB1 alleles and the fewest for HLA-C alleles. Roughly 15 rarely observed V segments, including chromosome 9 orphons, were excluded from the earlier analysis of approximately 500 of the donors because counts were too low. It was suggested by the authors that the approach could potentially be generalized to other disease states and immunological phenotypes. A later analysis found that most CMV-associated TCR beta chains appeared HLA-restricted, with HLA associations seemingly driven largely by CMV exposure. Because the 87-base-pair reads could not distinguish some IMGT-functional V segments, including TRBV6-2 and TRBV6-3, those segments were excluded. A further reported finding was that TCR beta sequences accurately predicted the HLA-A and HLA-B alleles for most subjects in the first cohort. Compared with equally common non-associated chains, HLA-associated TCR beta chains in a later analysis were more clonally expanded and had lower generation probabilities. The presence/absence analyses assumed that sequencing depth was roughly uniform across donors, and that assumption may not be true. An earlier analysis of roughly 570 of the donors showed that most TCR beta V segments appeared in productive rearrangements either about 87% or about 30% of the time, which broadly matched IMGT annotations.

The receptor comes from a male donor in good health and CMV-seronegative. Recombination joined TRBV7-8 with TRBJ2-7, with TRBD2 as a weak D call on 6 bases. The sequenced sample was PBMCs. The sequenced DNA is TGTGCCAGCAGCTTAGGGGGGGACTACGAGCAGTACTTC. It encodes CASSLGGDYEQYF.